Listed below are T cell receptor beta chains from one sample, sequenced in a study of identical twins. TCRdb itself ran the 5' RACE reads through MiXCR, one entry per CDR3 protein. Of 690,000 or so distinct CDR3 sequences listed, 8% to 9% were seen once; the top ten hold around 0.98%. A further study also used this sample, focusing on yellow fever vaccine responses in identical twins.

Sequences were obtained from PBMCs. These receptors all come from a woman under 30 in good health. CDR3s include the opening cysteine and the closing phenylalanine or tryptophan. Fields, in order: J gene, D gene, V gene, clone size, CDR3 protein, CDR3 DNA. A D gene is named only where the DNA matches it firmly. Size tells how often a clone was seen (once, few, many) or the class of an expanded clone, and some rows leave it out.

j_gene: TRBJ2-1
d_gene: TRBD1
v_gene: TRBV7-3
abundance: -
CDR3aa: CASSLMGQPTYNEQFF
CDR3nt: TGTGCCAGCAGCTTAATGGGACAGCCTACCTACAATGAGCAGTTCTTC

j_gene: TRBJ2-1
d_gene: TRBD2
v_gene: TRBV4-3
abundance: few
CDR3aa: CASSSGRGAGNEQFF
CDR3nt: TGCGCCAGCAGCTCCGGGCGGGGAGCGGGGAATGAGCAGTTCTTC

j_gene: TRBJ2-1
d_gene: -
v_gene: TRBV3-1
abundance: few
CDR3aa: CASSPYLTGSSYNEQFF
CDR3nt: TGTGCCAGCAGCCCGTACCTAACAGGGTCCTCCTACAATGAGCAGTTCTTC

j_gene: TRBJ2-3
d_gene: -
v_gene: TRBV5-1
abundance: -
CDR3aa: CASSLGQISTDTQYF
CDR3nt: TGCGCCAGCAGCTTGGGGCAGATTAGCACAGATACGCAGTATTTT

j_gene: TRBJ2-7
d_gene: -
v_gene: TRBV28
abundance: -
CDR3aa: CASSLSGALSEQYF
CDR3nt: TGTGCCAGCAGTTTATCGGGGGCCCTGAGCGAGCAGTACTTC

j_gene: TRBJ2-3
d_gene: -
v_gene: TRBV7-8
abundance: few
CDR3aa: CASSQFDVADTQYF
CDR3nt: TGTGCCAGCAGCCAATTTGACGTGGCAGATACGCAGTATTTT

j_gene: TRBJ2-7
d_gene: TRBD2
v_gene: TRBV14
abundance: few
CDR3aa: CASSQEASGAGEQYF
CDR3nt: TGTGCCAGCAGCCAAGAAGCTAGCGGAGCGGGCGAGCAGTACTTC

j_gene: TRBJ2-2
d_gene: TRBD1
v_gene: TRBV6-2/TRBV6-3
abundance: -
CDR3aa: CASSVRDRGIGELFF
CDR3nt: TGTGCCAGCAGTGTCCGGGACAGGGGAATCGGGGAGCTGTTTTTT

j_gene: TRBJ2-5
d_gene: TRBD1
v_gene: TRBV12-3/TRBV12-4
abundance: many
CDR3aa: CASSLDRGRETQYF
CDR3nt: TGTGCCAGCAGCTTAGACAGGGGGCGTGAGACCCAGTACTTC

j_gene: TRBJ1-1
d_gene: -
v_gene: TRBV12-3/TRBV12-4
abundance: many
CDR3aa: CASSLRTEAFF
CDR3nt: TGTGCCAGCAGTTTACGTACTGAAGCTTTCTTT

j_gene: TRBJ2-6
d_gene: -
v_gene: TRBV3-1
abundance: -
CDR3aa: CASSQEGQISGANVLTF
CDR3nt: TGTGCCAGCAGCCAAGAAGGACAAATCTCTGGGGCCAACGTCCTGACTTTC

j_gene: TRBJ1-1
d_gene: -
v_gene: TRBV20-1
abundance: -
CDR3aa: CSASTGALRNTEAFF
CDR3nt: TGCAGTGCTTCTACAGGTGCCCTTCGAAACACTGAAGCTTTCTTT

j_gene: TRBJ2-2
d_gene: -
v_gene: TRBV21-1
abundance: -
CDR3aa: CASSVAGLRDTGELFF
CDR3nt: TGTGCCAGCAGCGTGGCGGGTCTAAGGGACACCGGGGAGCTGTTTTTT

j_gene: TRBJ1-4
d_gene: TRBD1
v_gene: TRBV10-3
abundance: many
CDR3aa: CAIRAGDSSNEKLFF
CDR3nt: TGTGCCATCAGAGCAGGGGACAGCTCTAATGAAAAACTGTTTTTT

j_gene: TRBJ2-7
d_gene: TRBD2
v_gene: TRBV29-1
abundance: few
CDR3aa: CSVRLAGVEQYF
CDR3nt: TGCAGCGTTCGGCTAGCGGGAGTCGAGCAGTACTTC

j_gene: TRBJ2-5
d_gene: -
v_gene: TRBV5-1
abundance: -
CDR3aa: CASSYSGKETQYF
CDR3nt: TGCGCCAGCAGCTATAGCGGAAAAGAGACCCAGTACTTC

j_gene: TRBJ2-1
d_gene: TRBD2
v_gene: TRBV14
abundance: -
CDR3aa: CASRLAGGPHEQFF
CDR3nt: TGTGCCAGCCGGCTAGCGGGAGGGCCCCATGAGCAGTTCTTC

j_gene: TRBJ2-7
d_gene: TRBD2
v_gene: TRBV29-1
abundance: many
CDR3aa: CSAGLAGVGNEQYF
CDR3nt: TGCAGCGCAGGACTAGCGGGAGTCGGGAACGAGCAGTACTTC

j_gene: TRBJ1-1
d_gene: TRBD1
v_gene: TRBV9
abundance: few
CDR3aa: CASSVGQANTEAFF
CDR3nt: TGTGCCAGCAGCGTCGGACAGGCTAACACTGAAGCTTTCTTT

j_gene: TRBJ2-7
d_gene: TRBD1
v_gene: TRBV28
abundance: many
CDR3aa: CASSLLDRFYEQYF
CDR3nt: TGTGCCAGCAGTCTATTGGACAGGTTCTACGAGCAGTACTTC

j_gene: TRBJ2-7
d_gene: -
v_gene: TRBV7-2
abundance: few
CDR3aa: CASSLGSVLVQEQYF
CDR3nt: TGTGCCAGCAGCTTAGGATCGGTTTTGGTTCAGGAGCAGTACTTC

j_gene: TRBJ2-5
d_gene: TRBD1
v_gene: TRBV3-1
abundance: few
CDR3aa: CASSRTPLGTGQETQYF
CDR3nt: TGTGCCAGCAGCCGAACTCCTTTAGGGACAGGTCAAGAGACCCAGTACTTC

j_gene: TRBJ2-7
d_gene: TRBD1
v_gene: TRBV28
abundance: -
CDR3aa: CASSLGRQGSYEQYF
CDR3nt: TGTGCCAGCAGTTTAGGAAGACAGGGCTCCTACGAGCAGTACTTC

j_gene: TRBJ1-4
d_gene: -
v_gene: TRBV20-1
abundance: many
CDR3aa: CSASTQGSNEKLFF
CDR3nt: TGCAGTGCTAGCACCCAGGGGTCTAATGAAAAACTGTTTTTT

j_gene: TRBJ2-5
d_gene: TRBD2
v_gene: TRBV11-1
abundance: -
CDR3aa: CASSLSSGGTSGQETQYF
CDR3nt: TGTGCCAGCAGCTTAAGTAGCGGGGGGACTAGCGGCCAAGAGACCCAGTACTTC

j_gene: TRBJ2-3
d_gene: TRBD2
v_gene: TRBV7-8
abundance: -
CDR3aa: CASSLSSGRASDTQYF
CDR3nt: TGTGCCAGCAGCTTAAGTAGCGGGAGGGCCTCGGATACGCAGTATTTT

j_gene: TRBJ1-1
d_gene: TRBD1
v_gene: TRBV12-3/TRBV12-4
abundance: few
CDR3aa: CASSLGLGQGNTEAFF
CDR3nt: TGTGCCAGCAGTTTAGGCTTAGGACAGGGGAACACTGAAGCTTTCTTT

j_gene: TRBJ1-3
d_gene: -
v_gene: TRBV6-2/TRBV6-3
abundance: many
CDR3aa: CATGTTGNTIYF
CDR3nt: TGTGCCACCGGGACTACTGGAAACACCATATATTTT

j_gene: TRBJ2-3
d_gene: -
v_gene: TRBV15
abundance: many
CDR3aa: CATSRDRGTDTQYF
CDR3nt: TGTGCCACCAGCAGAGATCGGGGCACAGATACGCAGTATTTT